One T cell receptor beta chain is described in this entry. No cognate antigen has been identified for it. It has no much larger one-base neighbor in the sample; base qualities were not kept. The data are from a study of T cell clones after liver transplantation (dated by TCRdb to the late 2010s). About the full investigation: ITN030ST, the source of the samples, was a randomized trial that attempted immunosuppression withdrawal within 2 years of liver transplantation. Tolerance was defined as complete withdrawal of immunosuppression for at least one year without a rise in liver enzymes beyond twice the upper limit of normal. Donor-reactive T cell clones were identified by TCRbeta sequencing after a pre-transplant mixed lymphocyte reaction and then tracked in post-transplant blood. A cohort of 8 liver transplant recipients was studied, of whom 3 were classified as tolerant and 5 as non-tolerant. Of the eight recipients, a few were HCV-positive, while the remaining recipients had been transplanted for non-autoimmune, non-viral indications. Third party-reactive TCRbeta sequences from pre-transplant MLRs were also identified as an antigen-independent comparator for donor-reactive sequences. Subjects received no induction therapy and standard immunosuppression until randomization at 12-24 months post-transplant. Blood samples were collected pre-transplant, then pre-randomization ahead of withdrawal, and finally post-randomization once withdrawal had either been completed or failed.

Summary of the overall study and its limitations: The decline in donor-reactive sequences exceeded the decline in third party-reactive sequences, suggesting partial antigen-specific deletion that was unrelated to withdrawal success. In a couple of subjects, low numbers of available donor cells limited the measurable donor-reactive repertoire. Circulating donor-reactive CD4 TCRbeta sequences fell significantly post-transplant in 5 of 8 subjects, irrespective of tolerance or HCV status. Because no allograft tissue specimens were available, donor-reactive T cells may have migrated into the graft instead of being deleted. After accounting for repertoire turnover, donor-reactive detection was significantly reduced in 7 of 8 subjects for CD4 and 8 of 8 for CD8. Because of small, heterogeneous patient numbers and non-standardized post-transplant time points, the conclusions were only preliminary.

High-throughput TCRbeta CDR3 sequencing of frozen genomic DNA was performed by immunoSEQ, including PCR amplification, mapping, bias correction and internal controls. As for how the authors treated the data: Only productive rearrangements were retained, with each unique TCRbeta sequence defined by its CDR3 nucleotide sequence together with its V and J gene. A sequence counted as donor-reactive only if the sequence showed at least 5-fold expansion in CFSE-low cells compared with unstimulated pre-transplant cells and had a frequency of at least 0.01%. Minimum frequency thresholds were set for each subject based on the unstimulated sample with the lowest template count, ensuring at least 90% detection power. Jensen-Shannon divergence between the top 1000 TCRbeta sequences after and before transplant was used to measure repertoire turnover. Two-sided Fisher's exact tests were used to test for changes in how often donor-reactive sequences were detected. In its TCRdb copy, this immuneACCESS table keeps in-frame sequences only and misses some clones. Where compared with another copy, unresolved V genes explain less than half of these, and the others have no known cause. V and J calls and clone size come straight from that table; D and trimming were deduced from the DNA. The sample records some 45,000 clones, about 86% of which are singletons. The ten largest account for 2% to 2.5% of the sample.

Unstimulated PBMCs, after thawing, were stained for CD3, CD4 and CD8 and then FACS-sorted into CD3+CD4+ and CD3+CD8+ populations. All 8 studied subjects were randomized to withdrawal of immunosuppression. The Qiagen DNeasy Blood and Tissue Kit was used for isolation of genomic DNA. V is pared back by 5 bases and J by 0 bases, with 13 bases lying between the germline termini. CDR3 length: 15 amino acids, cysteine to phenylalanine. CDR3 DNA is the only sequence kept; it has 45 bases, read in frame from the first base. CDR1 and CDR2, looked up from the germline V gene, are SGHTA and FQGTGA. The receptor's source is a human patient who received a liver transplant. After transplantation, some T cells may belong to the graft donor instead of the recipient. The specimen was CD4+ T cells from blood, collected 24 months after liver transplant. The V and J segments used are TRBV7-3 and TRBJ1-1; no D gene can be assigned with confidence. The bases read TGTGCCAGCAGCCCAAAAGCCGGTTTGAACACTGAAGCTTTCTTT. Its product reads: CASSPKAGLNTEAFF.